A selection of T cell receptor beta chains follows, all from one sample in a study of blood T cell repertoires in COVID-19. Clones were read by immunoSEQ multiplex PCR, and TCRdb kept only the in-frame ones, dropping some. The sample records 130,000 or so clones, around 89% being singletons. The sequenced sample consisted of peripheral blood. The source of these receptors is a human donor in a cohort sampled during active COVID-19. Both conserved end residues are trimmed from each CDR3. Fields, in order: V gene, D gene, clone size, J gene, CDR3 protein. D genes are given only for firm matches. Clone size is given for some rows only: seen once, a few or many times, or a class if the clone is expanded.

>TRBV28|-|-|TRBJ2-3
ASSLTTTDTQY
>TRBV5-6|-|-|TRBJ1-5
ASSSFLEPQH
>TRBV4-1|-|-|TRBJ1-1
ASSARAVTNTEAF
>TRBV11-2|TRBD1|-|TRBJ1-4
ASSSGTATNEKLF
>TRBV5-6|-|-|TRBJ2-7
ASSLGKGEY
>TRBV5-1|TRBD1|-|TRBJ2-3
ASSYGQGTVSSTDTQY
>TRBV5-6|-|-|TRBJ2-7
ASSSGPGGGSYEQY
>TRBV2|-|-|TRBJ1-2
ASSEAHRDGYT
>TRBV19|TRBD1|once|TRBJ2-1
ASTRDRGYEQF
>TRBV5-1|TRBD2|once|TRBJ2-7
ASSLTSGGAGEQY
>TRBV2|-|-|TRBJ2-3
ASSDVNGVGDTQY
>TRBV11-2|-|few|TRBJ1-6
ASSLATVNSPLH
>TRBV19|TRBD1|few|TRBJ2-7
ASSIGTGTYEQY
>TRBV9|-|-|TRBJ2-3
ASSAGSLGTQY
>TRBV16|TRBD2|-|TRBJ2-2
ASSLRGTSATGELF
>TRBV15|-|-|TRBJ1-1
ATSRDSNTEAF
>TRBV28|-|-|TRBJ2-1
ASSLDTGPGAREQF
>TRBV30|TRBD1|-|TRBJ2-7
AWSRDRAYEQY
>TRBV13|TRBD2|once|TRBJ2-5
ASSRGAAGRETQY
>TRBV4-2|-|-|TRBJ1-4
ASSQEEATNEKLF
>TRBV5-1|-|-|TRBJ2-7
ASSLEQASYEQY
>TRBV27|-|few|TRBJ2-1
ASSPSLASSSYNEQF
>TRBV7-9|-|-|TRBJ1-5
ASSLQNSNQPQH
>TRBV7-9|TRBD2|-|TRBJ2-5
ASRHTSGQETQY
>TRBV6-5|TRBD1|-|TRBJ2-2
ASSYQGDPGELF
>TRBV6-5|-|-|TRBJ2-7
ASSYSMLRGEQY
>TRBV4-1|TRBD2|-|TRBJ2-1
ASSHSGRADNEQF
>TRBV7-2|-|-|TRBJ2-1
ASSLILAGDEQF
>TRBV6-6|-|-|TRBJ1-5
ASIQVLGQPQH
>TRBV7-9|-|-|TRBJ2-4
ASSFGGLAKNIQY
>TRBV4-1|TRBD1|-|TRBJ1-5
ASSQQGQINQPQH
>TRBV28|-|-|TRBJ2-7
ASRLEGSHEQY
>TRBV5-4|TRBD2|-|TRBJ2-5
ASSSVSGNSETQY
>TRBV5-1|TRBD2|-|TRBJ2-1
ASSRTSGGIDEQF
>TRBV12-3/TRBV12-4|-|-|TRBJ1-1
ASSFGSGTEAF
>TRBV24-1|-|-|TRBJ2-3
ATSDSMALDTQY
>TRBV19|TRBD1|-|TRBJ1-2
ASSMTVGTGSGGYT
>TRBV2|-|-|TRBJ1-1
ASRPRAEAF
>TRBV20-1|-|-|TRBJ1-6
SAGMAQALH
>TRBV19|TRBD1|-|TRBJ1-2
ASRHPGQGNYGYT
>TRBV10-1|-|-|TRBJ2-1
ATRGTYNEQF
>TRBV2|-|-|TRBJ2-7
ASSDLATYEQY
>TRBV6-1|-|-|TRBJ2-7
ASSEPITGEEQY
>TRBV2|-|-|TRBJ2-4
ASSEGIGANIQY
>TRBV3-1/TRBV3-2|-|-|TRBJ1-2
ASSQETLANYGYT
>TRBV6-5|-|-|TRBJ2-7
ASKVAGDYEQY
>TRBV6-2/TRBV6-3|-|-|TRBJ2-1
ASSRRDEQF
>TRBV28|TRBD1|-|TRBJ2-7
ASSRQGHEQY